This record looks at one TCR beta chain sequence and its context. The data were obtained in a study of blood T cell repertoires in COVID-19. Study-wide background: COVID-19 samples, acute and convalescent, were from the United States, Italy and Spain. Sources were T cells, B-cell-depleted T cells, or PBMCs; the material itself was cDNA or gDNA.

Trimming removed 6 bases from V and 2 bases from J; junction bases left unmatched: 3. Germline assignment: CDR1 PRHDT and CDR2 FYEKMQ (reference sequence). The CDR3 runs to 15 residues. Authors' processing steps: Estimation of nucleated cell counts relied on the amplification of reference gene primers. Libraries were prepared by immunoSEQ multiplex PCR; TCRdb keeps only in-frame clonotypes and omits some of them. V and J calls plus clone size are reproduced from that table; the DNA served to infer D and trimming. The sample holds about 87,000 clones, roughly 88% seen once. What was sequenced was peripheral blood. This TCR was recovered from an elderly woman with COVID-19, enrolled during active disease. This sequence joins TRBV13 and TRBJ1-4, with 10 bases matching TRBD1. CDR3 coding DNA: TGTGCCAGCAGGGACAGGGGGGACACTAATGAAAAACTGTTTTTT. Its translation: CASRDRGDTNEKLFF. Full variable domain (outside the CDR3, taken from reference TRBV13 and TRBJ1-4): AAGVIQSPRHLIKEKRETATLKCYPIPRHDTVYWYQQGPGQDPQFLISFYEKMQSDKGSIPDRFSAQQFSDYHSELNMSSLELGDSALYFCASRDRGDTNEKLFFGSGTQLSVL.